The source of this T cell receptor beta chain is a study of shared clonotypes between healthy human individuals. As for this clone: Its cognate antigen is unknown.

Genomic DNA of each subset was evenly split across several immunoSEQ plates. Profiling relied on immunoSEQ multiplex PCR, and the TCRdb table lists in-frame clones only, not all of them. The data show about 770,000 clones, 72% seen once. Caucasian adults living in Nashville, Tennessee, provided all samples. Splitting the CD4+ cells yielded a CD45RA+ naive subset and a CD45RA-negative memory subset. Study-wide results and caveats: Generation probabilities were higher for clonotypes shared across all four sorted-subset donors than for unshared ones.

CDR1 and CDR2 (germline): SGHNT, YYREEE (reference sequence). This CDR3 comprises 15 residues. Trimming cost V 4 bases and J 4 bases, with 17 bases left between them. This chain connects TRBV5-4 to TRBJ2-5, with D possibly TRBD1 on 8 matching bases. This receptor was obtained from a woman between 25 and 40 years old in good health. Sequencing was carried out using memory CD4+ T cells sorted from blood. This sample's subset: CD45RA-negative fraction. CDR3 loop: CASSQPQGGGETQYF. The CDR3 DNA sequence: TGTGCCAGCAGCCAGCCACAGGGGGGGGGAGAGACCCAGTACTTC. The variable domain in full, completed from reference TRBV5-4 and TRBJ2-5, reads ETGVTQSPTHLIKTRGQQVTLRCSSQSGHNTVSWYQQALGQGPQFIFQYYREEENGRGNFPPRFSGLQFPNYSSELNVNALELDDSALYLCASSQPQGGGETQYFGPGTRLLVL.